The 32 T cell receptor beta chains below all came from one sample that was sequenced in a study of beta chain features in type 1 diabetes. cDNA synthesis used the whole RNA isolate, giving expressed TCRB sequences. Assay used: immunoSEQ multiplex PCR; TCRdb lists only in-frame clones, some missing. Seen here are 900,000 or so clones, roughly 17% observed once, and the top ten hold 0.023%. Sequenced material: naive CD4+ T cells from blood. Receptor source: a woman under 30 in good health.

This clone appeared a few times. The V and J genes are TRBV10-3 and TRBJ2-2; D ambiguous. The ends were cut back, 6 bases at V and 5 bases at J, with 10 bases in the middle. This CDR3 comprises 13 residues. CDR1 and CDR2 (germline): ENHRY, SYGVKD. CDR3 region: CAIRKDFTGELFF. The DNA of the CDR3 is TGTGCCATCAGAAAAGACTTTACCGGGGAGCTGTTTTTT.

This clone was detected a few times. The J gene is TRBJ1-2, the V gene TRBV11-2, with D possibly being TRBD1 (6 bases). Germline values: CDR1 SGHAT, CDR2 FQNNGV. This CDR3 comprises 15 residues. The V end lost 1 base, the J end lost 4 bases, and 13 bases lay between the germline ends. The CDR3 region is CASSLAAGASYGYTF. In DNA, the CDR3 is TGTGCCAGCAGCTTAGCGGCAGGGGCAAGCTATGGCTACACCTTC.

The chain employs TRBV1 and TRBJ2-3. TRBV1 is tagged as a pseudogene. This CDR3 has 10 residues. The CDR3 protein is CTRGPDTQYF. The DNA for the CDR3 is TGCACCAGAGGACCAGATACGCAGTATTTT.

In nucleotides, the CDR3 is TGTGCCAGCATTGGGACTAGCAGAGAGCAGTTCTTC. Protein: CASIGTSREQFF. The chain couples TRBV2 to TRBJ2-1, with 9 nucleotides matching TRBD2. The trim removed 7 bases at V and 10 bases at J, leaving 5 bases unmatched. Per germline, CDR1 SNHLY and CDR2 FYNNEI. The CDR3 runs 12 residues.

This clone was counted a few times. The V gene is TRBV14, the J gene TRBJ2-1; 8 positions match TRBD2. V lost 4 bases to trimming and J lost 5 bases; unmatched junction nucleotides: 13. Germline V gene sequence: CDR1 SGHDN, CDR2 FVKESK. There are 17 residues in the CDR3. CDR3 residues: CASSPPSASGPNNEQFF. The CDR3 DNA is TGTGCCAGCAGCCCCCCGTCCGCTAGCGGGCCTAACAATGAGCAGTTCTTC. Full variable domain (missing parts from reference TRBV14 and TRBJ2-1): EAGVTQFPSHSVIEKGQTVTLRCDPISGHDNLYWYRRVMGKEIKFLLHFVKESKQDESGMPNNRFLAERTGGTYSTLKVQPAELEDSGVYFCASSPPSASGPNNEQFFGPGTRLTVL.

This clone was seen more than once but under ten times. The chain carries TRBV6-6 and TRBJ2-5; D is perhaps TRBD1 (5 bases). Per germline, CDR1 MNHNY and CDR2 SVGAGI (reference sequence). Trimming removed 6 bases from V and 0 bases from J, with 11 bases in between. This CDR3 has 14 amino acids. CDR3 amino acids: CASRKTAYQETQYF. In DNA form, the CDR3 reads TGTGCCAGCAGGAAGACAGCGTACCAAGAGACCCAGTACTTC.

The chain links TRBV19 to TRBJ1-3, with D unresolved. Trimming took off 5 bases at V and 0 bases at J, with 8 bases between the two ends. The CDR3 runs 14 residues. Looked up from germline, CDR1 is LNHDA and CDR2 is SQIVND (reference sequence). The CDR3 is CASSHKNSGNTIYF. CDR3 coding DNA: TGTGCCAGTAGTCACAAGAACTCTGGAAACACCATATATTTT.

V gene TRBV11-2 combines with J gene TRBJ1-5; D not resolved. Germline values: CDR1 SGHAT, CDR2 FQNNGV. V lost 5 bases to trimming and J lost 3 bases, with 8 bases between them. The CDR3 loop spans 13 amino acids. DNA of the CDR3: TGTGCCAGCAGCCCACGCCCCAATCAGCCCCAGCATTTT. It translates to CASSPRPNQPQHF.

This chain joins TRBV13 and TRBJ2-2; 9 positions agree with TRBD1. This CDR3 has 15 amino acids. V gave up 6 bases and J gave up 8 bases; unmatched junction bases: 10. Germline CDR1 and CDR2: PRHDT and FYEKMQ (reference sequence). For the CDR3, the DNA is TGTGCCAGCAGAACCGGGACAGGGATGGCTGGGGAGCTGTTTTTT. Residues: CASRTGTGMAGELFF. Complete variable domain (other parts from reference TRBV13 and TRBJ2-2): AAGVIQSPRHLIKEKRETATLKCYPIPRHDTVYWYQQGPGQDPQFLISFYEKMQSDKGSIPDRFSAQQFSDYHSELNMSSLELGDSALYFCASRTGTGMAGELFFGEGSRLTVL.

There are a few counts of this clone. This chain joins TRBV7-9 and TRBJ2-7; 7 bases align to TRBD2. The germline CDR1 and CDR2 sequences are SEHNR and FQNEAQ (reference sequence). V lost 7 bases and J lost 1; bases outside the gene matches: 10. The CDR3 spans 15 residues. The CDR3 loop reads CASIGGGSGSYEQYF. CDR3 sequence (DNA): TGTGCCAGCATCGGCGGGGGTAGCGGATCCTACGAGCAGTACTTC.

The CDR3 coding sequence is TGTGCCAGCACCAGCCCCGGAAACACTGAAGCTTTCTTT. This translates into CASTSPGNTEAFF. The chain carries TRBV6-6 and TRBJ1-1; unclear D gene. This CDR3 contains 13 residues. Germline assignment: CDR1 MNHNY and CDR2 SVGAGI (reference sequence). Trimming took 7 bases from V and 2 from J, leaving 11 bases between them.

The genes are TRBV7-2 and TRBJ2-4, with 8 bases matching TRBD2. CDR3 length: 18 amino acids. V shed 4 bases and J 6 bases; nucleotides not matched to a gene: 17. CDR1 is SGHTA, CDR2 FQGNSA, per germline. CDR3: CASSSTATGLASTNIQYF. The CDR3 DNA is TGTGCCAGCAGCTCAACAGCGACAGGACTAGCAAGCACAAACATTCAGTACTTC.

The table lists this clone with a few counts. The chain links TRBV1 to TRBJ2-1; the table's D call of TRBD2 was not tested on the DNA. TRBV1 is designated a pseudogene. This CDR3 contains 16 residues. The CDR3 nucleotides read TGCACCAGCAGCCAAGAGGGCAGCGGGAGAGACTATGAGCAGTTCTTC. Translated, it gives CTSSQEGSGRDYEQFF.

The chain couples TRBV6-5 to TRBJ2-7; D may be TRBD2 (5 bases). This CDR3 is built from 14 residues. Between the trimmed V and J ends, which lost 0 bases and 5 bases, there was a span of 11 bases. Germline values: CDR1 MNHEY, CDR2 SVGAGI. In DNA form, the CDR3 reads TGTGCCAGCAGTTACTCGTTTCGGGGTCACGAGCAGTACTTC. Translation gives CASSYSFRGHEQYF.

The sample holds a few counts of this clone. V gene TRBV4-2 combines with J gene TRBJ2-7, with 9 bases matching TRBD1. J gave up 4 bases and V 4 bases, and 2 bases lay outside the gene matches. This CDR3 is built from 13 residues. Germline CDR1 is LGHNA and CDR2 is YNFKEQ. The CDR3 bases are TGTGCCAGCAGCCGGGACAGGGAGTACGAGCAGTACTTC. This encodes CASSRDREYEQYF.

J is TRBJ2-3 and V is TRBV19; perhaps TRBD2 as D (6 bases). CDR3 size: 14 residues. With 4 bases removed from V and 4 bases from J, the gap between germline ends came to 12 bases. Per the germline V gene, CDR1 is LNHDA and CDR2 is SQIVND (reference sequence). CDR3 sequence reads: CASSTTSAPDTQYF. Here the CDR3 DNA reads TGTGCCAGTAGTACGACTAGTGCCCCAGATACGCAGTATTTT.

V is TRBV18 and J is TRBJ1-1; D not certain. The V gene lost 2 bases and the J gene lost 2 bases, with 12 bases spanning the gap. CDR3 length: 15 residues. CDR1 is KGHSH and CDR2 is LQKENI in the germline V gene. The CDR3 nucleotides read TGTGCCAGCTCACCAGGAACAGTTTCCAACACTGAAGCTTTCTTT. Its translation: CASSPGTVSNTEAFF.

This clone showed up just a few times. The chain employs TRBV18 and TRBJ2-5; TRBD1 might be the D (5 bases). Germline CDR1 is KGHSH and CDR2 is LQKENI. The germline V and J ends were trimmed by 1 base and 3 bases, with 6 bases remaining between them. The CDR3 is made up of 13 amino acids. The chain's CDR3 is CASSPQQEETQYF. CDR3 nucleotides: TGTGCCAGCTCACCACAACAGGAAGAGACCCAGTACTTC.

This clone was seen a few times. The V gene is TRBV28, the J gene TRBJ2-1; a possible D gene is TRBD2 (6 bases). The V gene lost 6 bases and the J gene lost 3 bases, with 15 bases spanning the gap. The CDR3 runs 15 residues. Germline lookup yields CDR1 MDHEN and CDR2 SYDVKM. For the CDR3, the DNA is TGTGCCAGCAGCTTGGGGACTCGCATCTACAATGAGCAGTTCTTC. Translated: CASSLGTRIYNEQFF.

This clone has only a few counts. V gene TRBV5-1 combines with J gene TRBJ2-5; D gene uncertain. This CDR3 is built from 15 residues. Germline V lookup: CDR1 SGHRS, CDR2 YFSETQ. Trimming took off 0 bases at V and 3 bases at J, with 12 bases between the two ends. The CDR3 here is CASSLGNSGEETQYF. For the CDR3, the DNA is TGCGCCAGCAGCTTGGGGAACAGTGGGGAAGAGACCCAGTACTTC.

The chain carries TRBV6-6 and TRBJ2-7; D not certain. The length of the CDR3 is 15 residues. Germline V gene lookup returns CDR1 MNHNY and CDR2 SVGAGI (reference sequence). With 0 bases removed from V and 0 bases from J, the gap between germline ends came to 9 bases. This CDR3 is CASSYSTGISYEQYF. The DNA of the CDR3 is TGTGCCAGCAGTTACTCTACTGGGATCTCCTACGAGCAGTACTTC.

In its sample, this clone was seen a few times. The rearrangement links TRBV29-1 to TRBJ2-5, with D unclear. Trimming cost V 5 bases and J 0 bases, with 10 bases left between them. Germline V gives CDR1 SQVTM, CDR2 ANQGSEA. The CDR3 runs 13 residues. CDR3 loop: CSVSSVNQETQYF. The DNA of the CDR3 is TGCAGCGTTTCATCAGTTAACCAAGAGACCCAGTACTTC.

This chain links TRBV11-2 with TRBJ2-1, with TRBD2 as a possible D gene (6 bases). This CDR3 has 13 residues. The V gene lost 6 bases and the J gene lost 13 bases, with 19 bases spanning the gap. From germline, CDR1 is SGHAT and CDR2 FQNNGV. The chain's CDR3 is CASSTGRQRSQFF. The CDR3, as DNA: TGTGCCAGCAGTACGGGGAGGCAACGCTCCCAGTTCTTC. Based on the CDR3 plus reference TRBV11-2 and TRBJ2-1, the full variable domain is EAGVAQSPRYKIIEKRQSVAFWCNPISGHATLYWYQQILGQGPKLLIQFQNNGVVDDSQLPKDRFSAERLKGVDSTLKIQPAKLEDSAVYLCASSTGRQRSQFFGPGTRLTVL.

The chain links TRBV5-1 to TRBJ2-1; TRBD2 might be the D (5 bases). Germline V lookup: CDR1 SGHRS, CDR2 YFSETQ. The CDR3 loop spans 14 amino acids. The V gene lost 0 bases and the J gene lost 8 bases, with 12 bases spanning the gap. The DNA for the CDR3 is TGCGCCAGCAGCTTGGCCGGGATCGGCGATGAGCAGTTCTTC. Amino acid sequence: CASSLAGIGDEQFF.

The genes are TRBV19 and TRBJ2-2; D uncertain. Deletions cut 3 bases from V and 7 bases from J, with 6 bases between. Germline-derived CDR1 and CDR2 are LNHDA and SQIVND (reference sequence). There are 12 residues in the CDR3. CDR3 loop: CASSMMDGELFF. The CDR3 DNA reads TGTGCCAGTAGTATGATGGACGGGGAGCTGTTTTTT.

CDR3 DNA sequence: TGTGCCAGCAGCCGCACACCGTCTAGTCTCACAGATACGCAGTATTTT. This translates into CASSRTPSSLTDTQYF. The V gene is TRBV11-1, the J gene TRBJ2-3, with D unclear. The CDR3 is 16 amino acids. Germline CDR1 reads SGHAT; CDR2 reads FQDESV (reference sequence). Trimming took 5 bases from V and 2 from J, leaving 17 bases between them.

The rearrangement uses TRBV28 and TRBJ2-1; D not resolved. The V gene lost 2 bases and the J gene lost 6 bases, with 14 bases spanning the gap. Germline CDR1 and CDR2: MDHEN and SYDVKM. This CDR3 is built from 15 residues. The DNA for the CDR3 is TGTGCCAGCAGTTTAGCCTATCCCGTCGTCAATGAGCAGTTCTTC. Translated: CASSLAYPVVNEQFF.

This clone showed up just a few times. V and J are TRBV5-4 and TRBJ2-3; D gene unclear. Germline assignment: CDR1 SGHNT and CDR2 YYREEE (reference sequence). The CDR3 is 19 residues long. Trimming stripped 4 bases from V and 1 base from J, with 25 bases between. CDR3 in DNA: TGTGCCAGCAGCGGGTTGTTGGCTCCTTCGGGCGAGGGCACAGATACGCAGTATTTT. Translated: CASSGLLAPSGEGTDTQYF. Variable domain in full (rest from reference TRBV5-4 and TRBJ2-3): ETGVTQSPTHLIKTRGQQVTLRCSSQSGHNTVSWYQQALGQGPQFIFQYYREEENGRGNFPPRFSGLQFPNYSSELNVNALELDDSALYLCASSGLLAPSGEGTDTQYFGPGTRLTVL.

This clone has just a few counts. The gene calls are TRBV2 and TRBJ2-7; D gene uncertain. This CDR3 contains 12 residues. Per the germline V gene, CDR1 is SNHLY and CDR2 is FYNNEI. V was trimmed by 7 bases and J by 2 bases, leaving 9 bases between them. CDR3 protein: CASTHAAYEQYF. DNA for the CDR3: TGTGCCAGCACCCACGCGGCCTACGAGCAGTACTTC. The full variable domain, completed using reference TRBV2 and TRBJ2-7, is EPEVTQTPSHQVTQMGQEVILRCVPISNHLYFYWYRQILGQKVEFLVSFYNNEISEKSEIFDDQFSVERPDGSNFTLKIRSTKLEDSAMYFCASTHAAYEQYFGPGTRLTVT.

This clone appeared a few times. The rearrangement links TRBV5-4 to TRBJ2-7; 8 bases map to TRBD2. After removal of 4 bases from V and 1 base from J, the junction contained 10 bases not matched to a gene. Germline CDR1 SGHNT, CDR2 YYREEE (reference sequence). The CDR3 is 16 residues long. The CDR3 DNA reads as TGTGCCAGCAGCCGCGGGGGGCTAGCGGGTTCCTACGAGCAGTACTTC. Protein sequence: CASSRGGLAGSYEQYF.

With regard to this clone: One end of the junction varies from germline; a read error may be responsible. This rearrangement joins TRBV2 to TRBJ2-1, with 8 positions matching TRBD2. CDR1 is SNHLY, CDR2 FYNNEI, per germline. The CDR3 has 15 residues. The CDR3 sequence: CASREGTSSYNEQFF. As DNA, the CDR3 is TGTGCCAGCAGAGAAGGGACTAGCTCCTACAATGAGCAGTTCTTC.

The genes are TRBV6-6 and TRBJ1-2; D not resolved. Germline lookup yields CDR1 MNHNY and CDR2 SVGAGI (reference sequence). V dropped 0 bases and J dropped 0 bases, with 8 bases sitting between them. The CDR3 is made up of 15 amino acids. The CDR3 reads CASSYSSITNYGYTF. For the CDR3, the DNA is TGTGCCAGCAGTTACTCGTCCATTACTAACTATGGCTACACCTTC.